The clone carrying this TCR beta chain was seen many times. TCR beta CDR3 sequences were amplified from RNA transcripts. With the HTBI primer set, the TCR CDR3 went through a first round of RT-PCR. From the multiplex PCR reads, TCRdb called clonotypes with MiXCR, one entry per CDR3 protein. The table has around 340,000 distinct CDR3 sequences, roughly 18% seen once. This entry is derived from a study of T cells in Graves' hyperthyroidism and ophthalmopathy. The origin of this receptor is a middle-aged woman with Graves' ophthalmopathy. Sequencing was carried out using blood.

The CDR3 nucleotides are TGCAGTGCGCCCGGGTCGGAGCGGAACGAGCAGTACTTC. It specifies CSAPGSERNEQYF. This sequence joins TRBV20-1 and TRBJ2-7, with a possible D match to TRBD2 (5 bases). V lost 6 bases and J 5 bases, leaving 17 bases between the germline ends. Germline V gene sequence: CDR1 DFQATT, CDR2 SNEGSKA (reference sequence). This CDR3 region has 13 residues.